This T cell receptor (beta chain) was captured by sequencing in a study of cytomegalovirus exposure and HLA in healthy donors. Background on the study: Around 80 million unique TCRs from HLA-typed donors were held in an early data release. The study, taken as a whole, reports: Relative to the roughly 640-donor mean, N-insertions were reportedly fewer in an Asian-associated ancestry cluster in a later analysis.

Looked up from germline, CDR1 is SGHAT and CDR2 is FQNNGV. V was pared by 2 bases and J by 8 bases, with 15 bases between. This CDR3 has 14 amino acids. PCR amplification relied on 60 Vbeta primers (plus 13 Jbeta primers). Original handling: In a later analysis, about 9.9 million of tens of millions of unique beta chains occurred in at least two donors. Profiling relied on immunoSEQ multiplex PCR, and the TCRdb table lists in-frame clones only, not all of them. V, J and clone size are those of that table, while D and trimming were read from the DNA. This sample yields almost 200,000 clones, of which approximately 79% are seen a single time; roughly 4.5% belongs to the top ten. Of note for this clone: Antigen unknown.

The sample consisted of PBMCs. The clonotype was recovered from a woman aged 30 to 39 in good health and CMV-seropositive. The chain has TRBV11-2 and TRBJ1-2; TRBD1 might be the D (6 bases). CDR3 DNA sequence: TGTGCCAGCAGCTTATGGGACACCGAGGGCGGCTACACCTTC. It encodes CASSLWDTEGGYTF.